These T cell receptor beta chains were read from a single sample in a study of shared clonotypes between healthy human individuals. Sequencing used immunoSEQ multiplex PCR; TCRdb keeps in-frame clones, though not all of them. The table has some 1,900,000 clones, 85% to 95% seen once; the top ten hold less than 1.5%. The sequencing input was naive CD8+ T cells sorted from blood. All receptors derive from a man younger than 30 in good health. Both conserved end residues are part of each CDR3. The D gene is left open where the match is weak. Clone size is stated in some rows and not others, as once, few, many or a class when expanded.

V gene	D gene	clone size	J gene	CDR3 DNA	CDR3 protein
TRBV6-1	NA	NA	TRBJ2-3	TGTGCCAGCAGTGACCGGACGTCCTATACGCAGTATTTT	CASSDRTSYTQYF
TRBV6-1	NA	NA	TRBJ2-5	TGTGCCAGCAGTCCCCTCTACGGGGAGCTGACCCAGTACTTC	CASSPLYGELTQYF
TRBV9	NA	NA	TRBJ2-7	TGTGCCAGCAGCGGGTCGTCGGAGATTGAGCAGTACTTC	CASSGSSEIEQYF
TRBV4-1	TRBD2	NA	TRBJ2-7	TGCGCCAGCAGCCAAGTGCGGGGGGGATTATACGAGCAGTACTTC	CASSQVRGGLYEQYF
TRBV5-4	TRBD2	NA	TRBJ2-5	TGTGCCAGCAGCATAGCGGGAGGGGAGACCCAGTACTTC	CASSIAGGETQYF
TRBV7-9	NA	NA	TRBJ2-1	TGTGCCAGCACCAGGTCGGGGGCAGCGGGGTACAATGAGCAGTTCTTC	CASTRSGAAGYNEQFF
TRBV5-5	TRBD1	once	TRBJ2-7	TGTGCCAGCAGCTTGGGAACAGGGGGTGAGCAGTACTTC	CASSLGTGGEQYF
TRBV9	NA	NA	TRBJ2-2	TGTGCCAGCAGCGTAGAGGGCGTACCGAACACCGGGGAGCTGTTTTTT	CASSVEGVPNTGELFF
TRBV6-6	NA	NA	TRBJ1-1	TGTGCCAGCAGCCTCGACAGGTGGGGTGAAGCTTTCTTT	CASSLDRWGEAFF
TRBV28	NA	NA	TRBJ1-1	TGTGCCAGCAGCTCCATCCTAGACCGGTACGCTGAAGCTTTCTTT	CASSSILDRYAEAFF
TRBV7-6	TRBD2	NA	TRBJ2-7	TGTGCCAGCAGCTTAGGGGCGGGAGCCTACGAGCAGTACTTC	CASSLGAGAYEQYF
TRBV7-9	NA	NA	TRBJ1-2	TGTGCCAGCAACCCCCCCCCGGACGGCCGAATGACTAACTATGGCTACACCTTC	CASNPPPDGRMTNYGYTF
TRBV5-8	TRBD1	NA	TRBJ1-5	TGTGCCAGCAGCTTGGTCGGGACAGGGTCAAATCAGCCCCAGCATTTT	CASSLVGTGSNQPQHF
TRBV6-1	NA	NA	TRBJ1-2	TGTGCCAACAGGGATTACCCGTTATATGGCTACACCTTC	CANRDYPLYGYTF
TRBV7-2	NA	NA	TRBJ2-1	TGTGCCAGCAGCCGACCGGCCGGGGTCAATGAGCAGTTCTTC	CASSRPAGVNEQFF